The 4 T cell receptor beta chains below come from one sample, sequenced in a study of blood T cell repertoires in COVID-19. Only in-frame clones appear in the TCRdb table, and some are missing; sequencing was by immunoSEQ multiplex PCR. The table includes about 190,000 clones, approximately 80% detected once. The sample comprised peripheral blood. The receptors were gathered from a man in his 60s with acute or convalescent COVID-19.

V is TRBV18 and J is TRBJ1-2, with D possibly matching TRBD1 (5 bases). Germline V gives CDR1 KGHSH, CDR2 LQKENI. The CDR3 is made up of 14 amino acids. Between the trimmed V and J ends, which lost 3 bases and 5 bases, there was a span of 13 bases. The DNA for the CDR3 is TGTGCCAGCTCACCCACCCAGGGTGGGTATGGCTACACCTTC. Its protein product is CASSPTQGGYGYTF.

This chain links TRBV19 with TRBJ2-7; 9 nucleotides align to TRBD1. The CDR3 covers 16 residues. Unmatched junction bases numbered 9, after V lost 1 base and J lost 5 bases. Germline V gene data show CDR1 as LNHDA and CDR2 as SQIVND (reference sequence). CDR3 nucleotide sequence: TGTGCCAGTAGTATAGTCCCGGGACAGGGTTTCGACGAGCAGTACTTC. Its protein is CASSIVPGQGFDEQYF.

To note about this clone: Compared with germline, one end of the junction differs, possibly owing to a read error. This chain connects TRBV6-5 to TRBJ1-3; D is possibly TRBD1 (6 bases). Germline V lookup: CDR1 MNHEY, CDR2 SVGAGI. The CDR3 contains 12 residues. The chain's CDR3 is CASSSQGSTIYF. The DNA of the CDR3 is TGTGCCAGCAGTTCACAGGGAAGCACCATATATTTT.

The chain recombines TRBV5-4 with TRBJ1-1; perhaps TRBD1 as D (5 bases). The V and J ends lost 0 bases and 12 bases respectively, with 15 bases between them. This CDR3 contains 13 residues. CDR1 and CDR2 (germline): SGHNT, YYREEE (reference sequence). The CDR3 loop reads CASSLGWQGGTFF. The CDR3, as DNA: TGTGCCAGCAGCTTGGGGTGGCAGGGTGGGACTTTCTTT.